Each of the 27 T cell receptor beta chains below was sequenced from the same sample in a study of T cell responses to AZD1222 COVID-19 vaccine. Here immunoSEQ multiplex PCR was the method, and the copy in TCRdb shows in-frame clones only, minus some. Altogether 150,000 to 200,000 clones are present, 85% to 90% being singletons, with the ten largest covering approximately 1.8%. The sample consisted of peripheral blood, taken on day 0 of AZD1222 vaccination. The receptors derive from an adult in good health.

V gene TRBV28 combines with J gene TRBJ2-7; D is perhaps TRBD2 (5 bases). The ends were cut back, 2 bases at V and 7 bases at J, with 6 bases in the middle. Germline V gene data show CDR1 as MDHEN and CDR2 as SYDVKM. The CDR3 sequence is 11 residues long. This CDR3 reads CASSLRREQYF. The CDR3 DNA follows: TGTGCCAGCAGTTTAAGGAGGGAGCAGTACTTC.

Only a few counts were recorded for this clone. CDR3 nucleotides: TGTGCCAGCAGCTTGGGACAAGTAGCGGGAGTGGGCGAGCAGTACTTC. Protein sequence: CASSLGQVAGVGEQYF. This chain connects TRBV5-6 to TRBJ2-7; 9 nucleotides align to TRBD2. Germline CDR1 reads SGHDT; CDR2 reads YYEEEE. Trimming removed 0 bases from V and 6 bases from J; junction bases left unmatched: 10. The CDR3 is made up of 16 amino acids.

The V gene is TRBV5-4, the J gene TRBJ1-1; 11 nucleotides agree with TRBD1. The CDR3 is made up of 15 amino acids. The J segment lost 10 bases and the V segment lost 4 bases, leaving 12 bases of the junction unmatched. The germline V gene encodes CDR1 SGHNT and CDR2 YYREEE (reference sequence). The CDR3 reads CASSPRTGGVPRAFF. For the CDR3, the DNA is TGTGCCAGCAGCCCTCGGACAGGGGGCGTGCCCCGAGCTTTCTTT. The whole variable domain, remainder taken from reference TRBV5-4 and TRBJ1-1, is ETGVTQSPTHLIKTRGQQVTLRCSSQSGHNTVSWYQQALGQGPQFIFQYYREEENGRGNFPPRFSGLQFPNYSSELNVNALELDDSALYLCASSPRTGGVPRAFFGQGTRLTVV.

The chain uses TRBV6-5 and TRBJ1-3; a possible D gene is TRBD1 (5 bases). The V end lost 5 bases, the J end lost 2 bases, and 7 bases lay between the germline ends. The germline gives CDR1 MNHEY, CDR2 SVGAGI. The CDR3 has 13 residues. The CDR3 reads CASSPGPGNTIYF. CDR3 sequence (DNA): TGTGCCAGCAGTCCGGGACCTGGAAACACCATATATTTT.

The chain combines TRBV7-6 with TRBJ2-2; D is uncertain. Germline V gives CDR1 SGHVS, CDR2 FNYEAQ. V was clipped by 7 bases and J by 10 bases, with 16 bases between them. The CDR3 length is 13 residues. CDR3 amino acids: CASTHPGNLELFF. DNA for the CDR3: TGTGCCAGCACCCATCCGGGTAACTTGGAGCTGTTTTTT.

V is TRBV19 and J is TRBJ2-5, with 10 bases aligning to TRBD2. CDR1 and CDR2 (germline): LNHDA, SQIVND (reference sequence). The CDR3 runs 16 residues. J lost 5 bases, V lost 3 bases, and 9 bases had no gene match. CDR3 in DNA: TGTGCCAGTAGTATCGCGGGAGCGGGGGGGCTGGAGACCCAGTACTTC. Residues: CASSIAGAGGLETQYF.

The chain has TRBV7-2 and TRBJ2-7; D is ambiguous. The germline CDR1 and CDR2 sequences are SGHTA and FQGNSA. Trimming pared 5 bases from V and 3 bases from J, leaving 8 bases between. This CDR3 has 12 amino acids. This chain's CDR3 is CASSVNYYEQYF. In nucleotides, the CDR3 is TGTGCCAGCAGCGTAAATTACTACGAGCAGTACTTC. Full variable domain (rest looked up from reference TRBV7-2 and TRBJ2-7): GAGVSQSPSNKVTEKGKDVELRCDPISGHTALYWYRQSLGQGLEFLIYFQGNSAPDKSGLPSDRFSAERTGGSVSTLTIQRTQQEDSAVYLCASSVNYYEQYFGPGTRLTVT.

The count of this clone is one. V usage is TRBV7-2 and J usage is TRBJ2-1; D is ambiguous. V dropped 4 bases and J dropped 1 base, with 8 bases sitting between them. CDR1 and CDR2 (germline): SGHTA, FQGNSA. The CDR3 contains 14 residues. CDR3 sequence: CASSSPRSYNEQFF. CDR3 sequence (DNA): TGTGCCAGCAGCTCCCCTAGGTCCTACAATGAGCAGTTCTTC.

The CDR3 loop reads CASGGGYGYTF. The CDR3 bases are TGTGCCAGCGGAGGTGGCTATGGCTACACCTTC. The rearrangement links TRBV25-1 to TRBJ1-2; no definite D call. V was cut by 8 bases and J by 4 bases, with 8 bases left in between. Germline assignment: CDR1 MGHDK and CDR2 SYGVNS. The CDR3 contains 11 residues.

The V call is TRBV29-1, the J call TRBJ1-3; TRBD1 aligns across 9 bases. The V and J ends lost 7 bases and 4 bases, in that order; junction bases with no gene match: 5. CDR1 and CDR2 (germline): SQVTM, ANQGSEA. The CDR3 sequence is 13 residues long. The CDR3 DNA reads as TGCAGCGGTACCGGACAGGGGGGAAACACCATATATTTT. Its translation is CSGTGQGGNTIYF.

The chain is built from TRBV11-3 and TRBJ2-2; weak D call: TRBD1 (6 bases). The V gene's germline CDR1 is SGHNT and CDR2 YENEEA. Trimming shortened V by 5 bases and J by 3 bases, and 10 bases separated the two germline ends. CDR3 length equals 14 residues. CDR3 protein: CASSRPGDTGELFF. The CDR3 nucleotides are TGTGCCAGCAGCCGGCCAGGGGACACCGGGGAGCTGTTTTTT.

The V and J genes are TRBV28 and TRBJ1-2; D is uncertain. Trimming took 6 bases from V and 8 from J, leaving 16 bases between them. Germline loops: CDR1 MDHEN, CDR2 SYDVKM. The CDR3 consists of 13 residues. The CDR3 here is CASSPSTSMGYTF. Here the CDR3 DNA reads TGTGCCAGCAGCCCCTCTACTTCGATGGGCTACACCTTC.

The genes are TRBV21-1 and TRBJ2-1; TRBD2, the table's D call, lacks a check against the DNA. TRBV21-1 constitutes a pseudogene. This CDR3 region has 16 residues. In nucleotides, the CDR3 is TGTGCCAGCATCATACCGGGACTAGCGGGACGGTATGAGCAGTTCTTC. Protein product: CASIIPGLAGRYEQFF.

The V gene is TRBV7-9, the J gene TRBJ2-3; D is unclear. The CDR3 has 12 amino acids. V shed 5 bases and J shed 1 base, with 4 bases lying between them. CDR1 SEHNR and CDR2 FQNEAQ come from the germline V gene (reference sequence). CDR3 protein: CASSRGTDTQYF. CDR3 coding DNA: TGTGCCAGCAGCCGGGGCACAGATACGCAGTATTTT.

The chain recombines TRBV7-2 with TRBJ2-5, with a weak D call TRBD2 (5 bases). Between the trimmed V and J ends, which lost 7 bases and 5 bases, there was a span of 17 bases. Germline values: CDR1 SGHTA, CDR2 FQGNSA. This CDR3 has 14 residues. The CDR3 is CASTSDGILETQYF. CDR3 in DNA: TGTGCCAGCACCTCCGACGGGATTTTGGAGACCCAGTACTTC.

This clone has more than one count but fewer than ten. The chain couples TRBV11-3 to TRBJ2-2; 8 nucleotides match TRBD1. J lost 4 bases, V lost 5 bases, and 12 bases had no gene match. Per the germline V gene, CDR1 is SGHNT and CDR2 is YENEEA. CDR3 length: 17 amino acids. Here the CDR3 reads CASSQKRTGSSTGELFF. CDR3 sequence (DNA): TGTGCCAGCAGCCAAAAGAGGACAGGGAGTAGCACCGGGGAGCTGTTTTTT. Combining the CDR3 with reference TRBV11-3 and TRBJ2-2 gives the whole variable domain EAGVVQSPRYKIIEKKQPVAFWCNPISGHNTLYWYLQNLGQGPELLIRYENEEAVDDSQLPKDRFSAERLKGVDSTLKIQPAELGDSAVYLCASSQKRTGSSTGELFFGEGSRLTVL.

This clone appeared a few times. The rearrangement links TRBV5-5 to TRBJ2-6; TRBD1 is a possible D gene (6 bases). V shed 0 bases and J shed 7 bases, with 11 bases lying between them. CDR1 is SGHKS, CDR2 YYEKEE, per germline (reference sequence). This CDR3 is built from 15 residues. CDR3 coding DNA: TGTGCCAGCAGCTTGGGAACAGGGTTAGCCAACGTCCTGACTTTC. The encoded protein is CASSLGTGLANVLTF.

In this sample, this clone turned up once. The chain uses TRBV2 and TRBJ1-5; tentative D call: TRBD1 (6 bases). Germline loops: CDR1 SNHLY, CDR2 FYNNEI. Deletions cut 4 bases from V and 1 base from J, with 14 bases between. The CDR3 is 16 residues long. The CDR3 reads CASSGGGGWSNQPQHF. Written as DNA, the CDR3 is TGTGCCAGCAGTGGGGGTGGGGGCTGGAGCAATCAGCCCCAGCATTTT.

The V gene is TRBV11-2, the J gene TRBJ2-7; 9 nucleotides agree with TRBD1. With V trimmed by 5 bases and J by 2 bases, 4 bases remained unmatched. The germline gives CDR1 SGHAT, CDR2 FQNNGV. The CDR3 has 14 residues. The CDR3 nucleotides are TGTGCCAGCAGCGTGGGACAGGGCCCCTACGAGCAGTACTTC. Translating it yields CASSVGQGPYEQYF. The full variable domain, rest sourced from reference TRBV11-2 and TRBJ2-7, is EAGVAQSPRYKIIEKRQSVAFWCNPISGHATLYWYQQILGQGPKLLIQFQNNGVVDDSQLPKDRFSAERLKGVDSTLKIQPAKLEDSAVYLCASSVGQGPYEQYFGPGTRLTVT.

V and J are TRBV21-1 and TRBJ2-7; the table calls TRBD2, which could not be checked here. TRBV21-1 counts as a pseudogene. The CDR3 has 15 residues. The CDR3 DNA sequence: TGTGCCAGCAGTTTGCAGCGGGGGAGGTCGGACGAGCAGTACGTC. Its protein product is CASSLQRGRSDEQYV.

The CDR3 loop is CASSLGPLVGSSYNEQFF. The CDR3 bases are TGTGCCAGCAGCTTGGGACCACTGGTCGGGAGCTCCTACAATGAGCAGTTCTTC. This chain uses TRBV5-5 with TRBJ2-1, with TRBD2 as a possible D gene (6 bases). The germline gives CDR1 SGHKS, CDR2 YYEKEE (reference sequence). Between the trimmed V and J ends, which lost 0 bases and 0 bases, there was a span of 16 bases. CDR3 length equals 18 residues.

This rearrangement joins TRBV28 to TRBJ2-7; 8 nucleotides line up with TRBD2. Trimming removed 2 bases from V and 0 bases from J; junction bases left unmatched: 15. The germline gives CDR1 MDHEN, CDR2 SYDVKM. The CDR3 extends over 19 amino acids. CDR3 protein: CASSLPLGLAITGSYEQYF. DNA of the CDR3: TGTGCCAGCAGTTTACCGCTCGGACTAGCAATAACGGGCTCCTACGAGCAGTACTTC.

The gene calls are TRBV9 and TRBJ1-5; 7 bases match TRBD1. This CDR3 spans 15 amino acids. CDR1 is SGDLS and CDR2 is YYNGEE in the germline V gene. J gave up 3 bases and V 5 bases, and 8 bases lay outside the gene matches. CDR3 sequence: CASSAGGTVNQPQHF. The CDR3 DNA is TGTGCCAGCAGTGCCGGGGGGACAGTCAATCAGCCCCAGCATTTT.

The V and J genes are TRBV5-8 and TRBJ1-5; a weak D match, TRBD1 (5 bases). Trimming cost V 6 bases and J 0 bases, with 19 bases left between them. CDR1 SGHTS and CDR2 YDEGEE come from the germline V gene. The CDR3 consists of 17 residues. CDR3 nucleotide sequence: TGTGCCAGCACCGGGGGTGGGACGAGTAATAGCAATCAGCCCCAGCATTTT. Residues: CASTGGGTSNSNQPQHF.

The chain has TRBV4-3 and TRBJ2-3; a possible D gene is TRBD1 (6 bases). CDR3 length equals 16 residues. V dropped 3 bases and J dropped 2 bases, with 15 bases sitting between them. Germline loops: CDR1 LGHNA, CDR2 YSLEER. The CDR3 loop reads CASSQHPRQDTDTQYF. DNA of the CDR3: TGCGCCAGCAGCCAGCACCCTCGACAGGACACAGATACGCAGTATTTT.

A few counts support this clone. The chain is built from TRBV9 and TRBJ1-6; D gene unclear. The ends were cut back, 3 bases at V and 5 bases at J, with 9 bases in the middle. CDR1 and CDR2 from the germline V gene are SGDLS and YYNGEE. This CDR3 spans 14 amino acids. CDR3 nucleotide sequence: TGTGCCAGCAGCGCCCGAAGGGATAATTCACCCCTCCACTTT. It is translated as CASSARRDNSPLHF.

This sequence joins TRBV7-2 and TRBJ2-2; 15 bases are a match to TRBD2. Trimming removed 5 bases from V and 5 bases from J; junction bases left unmatched: 3. The CDR3 is 16 amino acids. Per germline, CDR1 SGHTA and CDR2 FQGNSA. The CDR3 DNA is TGTGCCAGCAGCCCCGGACTAGCGGGAGGGACCGGGGAGCTGTTTTTT. It codes for CASSPGLAGGTGELFF.